These T cell receptor beta chains were read from a single sample in a study of cytomegalovirus exposure and HLA in healthy donors. This table comes from immunoSEQ multiplex PCR, and its TCRdb copy is limited to in-frame clones, with some not included. Among more than 65,000 clones listed, just under 95% were seen once. Sequenced sample: PBMCs. These receptors originate from a man between 18 and 29 years old in good health and CMV-seronegative. Both conserved end residues are part of each CDR3. The order of the fields is D gene, J gene, clone size, V gene, CDR3 DNA, CDR3 protein. The D gene is left open where the match is weak. The listing skips clone size in some rows; elsewhere it reads once, few, many or a size class.

D: TRBD2; J: TRBJ2-3; size: -; V: TRBV14; DNA: TGTGCCAGCAGCTTGGGACTAAGGACAGATACGCAGTATTTT; CDR3: CASSLGLRTDTQYF
D: -; J: TRBJ2-7; size: -; V: TRBV5-1; DNA: TGCGCCAGCAGCTTGGAAGGAGGGTCCGTGGACGAGCAGTACTTC; CDR3: CASSLEGGSVDEQYF
D: -; J: TRBJ2-7; size: -; V: TRBV6-1; DNA: TGTGCCACCTCCCGGGATTCGTTCTACGAGCAGTACTTC; CDR3: CATSRDSFYEQYF
D: -; J: TRBJ2-5; size: -; V: TRBV6-5; DNA: TGTGCCAGCAGCCTTACTAGTATCCAAGAGACCCAGTACTTC; CDR3: CASSLTSIQETQYF
D: -; J: TRBJ1-2; size: -; V: TRBV19; DNA: TGTGCCAGTAGCATCACTACCGTGCGGGGCTACACCTTC; CDR3: CASSITTVRGYTF
D: -; J: TRBJ1-1; size: -; V: TRBV18; DNA: TGTGCCAGCTCACCAAATCCCCCAGTTCTCTTGAACACTGAAGCTTTCTTT; CDR3: CASSPNPPVLLNTEAFF
D: TRBD1; J: TRBJ2-4; size: -; V: TRBV7-9; DNA: TGTGCCAGCAGTCCTGCCTCCGGGACAGGGATTCAGTACTTC; CDR3: CASSPASGTGIQYF
D: TRBD1; J: TRBJ1-5; size: -; V: TRBV6-5; DNA: TGTGCCAGCAGTTCACAGGGGAATCAGCCCCAGCATTTT; CDR3: CASSSQGNQPQHF
D: -; J: TRBJ2-2; size: -; V: TRBV7-6; DNA: TGTGCCAGCAGCCCTGAATTAGGAAGGGGAGGCGGGGAGCTGTTTTTT; CDR3: CASSPELGRGGGELFF
D: -; J: TRBJ1-1; size: -; V: TRBV27; DNA: TGTGCCAGCAGTTTAACCCCGGTAGTCAACACTGAAGCTTTCTTT; CDR3: CASSLTPVVNTEAFF
D: -; J: TRBJ2-7; size: few; V: TRBV30; DNA: TGTGCCTGGAGTGTAACGCGGGGTGAGCAGTACTTC; CDR3: CAWSVTRGEQYF
D: -; J: TRBJ2-7; size: -; V: TRBV7-9; DNA: TGTGCCAGCAGCTTAGGCGGGATCTCCTACGAGCAGTACTTC; CDR3: CASSLGGISYEQYF
D: TRBD1; J: TRBJ1-2; size: -; V: TRBV19; DNA: TGTGCCACTACAGGGGGTCACTATGGCTACACCTTC; CDR3: CATTGGHYGYTF
D: TRBD1; J: TRBJ2-7; size: -; V: TRBV11-1; DNA: TGTGCCAGCAGCGGGACAGGGGGCGGACGGTACGAGCAGTACTTC; CDR3: CASSGTGGGRYEQYF
D: TRBD1; J: TRBJ1-1; size: -; V: TRBV5-1; DNA: TGCGCCAGCAGCTTGCGCTCCGACAGGGTGGCTGAAGCTTTCTTT; CDR3: CASSLRSDRVAEAFF
D: TRBD1; J: TRBJ1-1; size: -; V: TRBV11-2; DNA: TGTGCCAGCAGCCATGGACAGGTACGAACTGAAGCTTTCTTT; CDR3: CASSHGQVRTEAFF
D: -; J: TRBJ1-5; size: -; V: TRBV27; DNA: TGTGTCAGCAGTTTACGGGTTGGGCAGCCCCAGCATTTT; CDR3: CVSSLRVGQPQHF
D: TRBD1; J: TRBJ1-1; size: -; V: TRBV7-8; DNA: TGTGCCAGCAGCCTGGGACAGGGGGCATCAGCTTTCTTT; CDR3: CASSLGQGASAFF
D: -; J: TRBJ2-7; size: once; V: TRBV28; DNA: TGTGCCAGCAGTGCGACGGACAGCTACGAGCAGTACTTC; CDR3: CASSATDSYEQYF
D: TRBD1; J: TRBJ2-7; size: -; V: TRBV28; DNA: TGTGCCAGCAGTTATGGGACAGGGTCGAGGGAGCAGTACTTC; CDR3: CASSYGTGSREQYF
D: -; J: TRBJ1-1; size: once; V: TRBV7-9; DNA: TGTGCCAGCAGCTTTGGGGGGGCGCGGACTGAAGCTTTCTTT; CDR3: CASSFGGARTEAFF
D: -; J: TRBJ1-1; size: -; V: TRBV30; DNA: TGTGCCTGGAATCGGGCCGGGGGGACTGAAGCTTTCTTT; CDR3: CAWNRAGGTEAFF
D: -; J: TRBJ1-2; size: -; V: TRBV5-6; DNA: TGTGCCAGCACCATCTGGGAGGGTGTTGACGGCTACACCTTC; CDR3: CASTIWEGVDGYTF
D: -; J: TRBJ2-7; size: -; V: TRBV7-2; DNA: TGTGCCAGCAGCTTTGGGACAAAAGTCTACGAGCAGTACTTC; CDR3: CASSFGTKVYEQYF
D: TRBD1; J: TRBJ2-2; size: -; V: TRBV5-4; DNA: TGTGCCAGCAGCTTGGACAGGGGTTTTGGCGGGGAGCTGTTTTTT; CDR3: CASSLDRGFGGELFF
D: -; J: TRBJ2-3; size: -; V: TRBV5-1; DNA: TGCGCCAGCAGCTTTGCGCCTCTAACTAGCACAGATACGCAGTATTTT; CDR3: CASSFAPLTSTDTQYF
D: -; J: TRBJ1-1; size: -; V: TRBV6-5; DNA: TGTGCCAGCAGGCATGGGGGAGGGACTGAAGCTTTCTTT; CDR3: CASRHGGGTEAFF
D: -; J: TRBJ2-3; size: -; V: TRBV5-4; DNA: TGTGCCAGCAGCTTCCCGGGTAGCACAGATACGCAGTATTTT; CDR3: CASSFPGSTDTQYF
D: -; J: TRBJ1-3; size: -; V: TRBV5-1; DNA: TGCGCCAGCAACCGCGTCTCGCGGTTTTATTTT; CDR3: CASNRVSRFYF
D: TRBD1; J: TRBJ2-7; size: -; V: TRBV10-1; DNA: TGCGCCAGCAGTTCCCCCGGGACAGGAGAATTTGTGTACTTC; CDR3: CASSSPGTGEFVYF
D: -; J: TRBJ2-3; size: -; V: TRBV27; DNA: TGTGCCAGCAGTTTTTCGGGAGTCACAGATACGCAGTATTTT; CDR3: CASSFSGVTDTQYF
D: -; J: TRBJ2-5; size: -; V: TRBV25-1; DNA: TGTGCCAGCAAGAGGGCAGCAAGACAAGAGACCCAGTACTTC; CDR3: CASKRAARQETQYF
D: TRBD1; J: TRBJ1-4; size: -; V: TRBV5-1; DNA: TGCGCCAGCAGCAGAACAGGGGGACAAGGGAATGAAAAACTGTTTTTT; CDR3: CASSRTGGQGNEKLFF
D: -; J: TRBJ2-7; size: -; V: TRBV10-1; DNA: TGCGCCCCCATCCACGAGGGCATCTACGAGCAGTACTTC; CDR3: CAPIHEGIYEQYF
D: -; J: TRBJ2-7; size: once; V: TRBV7-2; DNA: TGTGCCAGCAGCTCGACTTCCCGGAGATCCTACGAGCAGTACTTC; CDR3: CASSSTSRRSYEQYF
D: TRBD1; J: TRBJ2-1; size: once; V: TRBV23-1; DNA: TGCGCCAGCAGTCAACCCACAGGGGCGGACTACAATGAGCAGTTCTTC; CDR3: CASSQPTGADYNEQFF
D: -; J: TRBJ1-3; size: -; V: TRBV25-1; DNA: TGTGCCAGCAGAACTCAGGGGTATGGAAACACCATATATTTT; CDR3: CASRTQGYGNTIYF
D: -; J: TRBJ2-5; size: -; V: TRBV18; DNA: TGTGCCAGCTCACCAGAGGGTAGAGAGACCCAGTACTTC; CDR3: CASSPEGRETQYF
D: -; J: TRBJ2-3; size: once; V: TRBV5-6; DNA: TGTGCCAGCTCAAATGGCCGGGTCCCTGCGCAGTATTTT; CDR3: CASSNGRVPAQYF